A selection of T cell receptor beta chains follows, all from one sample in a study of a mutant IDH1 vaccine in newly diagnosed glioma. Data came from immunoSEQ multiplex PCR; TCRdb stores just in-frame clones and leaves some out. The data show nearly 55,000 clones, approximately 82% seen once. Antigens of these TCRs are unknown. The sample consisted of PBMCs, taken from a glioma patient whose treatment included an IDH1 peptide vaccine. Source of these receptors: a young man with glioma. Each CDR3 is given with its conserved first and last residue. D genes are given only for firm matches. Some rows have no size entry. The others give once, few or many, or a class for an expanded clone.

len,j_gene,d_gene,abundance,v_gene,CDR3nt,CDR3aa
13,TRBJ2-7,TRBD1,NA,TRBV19,TGTGCCAGTAGTGGGGACAGGGGTGGAGAGCAGTACTTC,CASSGDRGGEQYF
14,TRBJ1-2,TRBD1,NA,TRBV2,TGTGCCAGCAGTGTGGGACAGGGGATCTATGGCTACACCTTC,CASSVGQGIYGYTF
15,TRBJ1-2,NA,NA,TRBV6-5,TGTGCCAGCAGTTACCTTACCGACAGAAACTATGGCTACACCTTC,CASSYLTDRNYGYTF
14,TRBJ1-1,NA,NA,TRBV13,TGTGCCAGCACCCCAGCGGGGCCGAACACTGAAGCTTTCTTT,CASTPAGPNTEAFF
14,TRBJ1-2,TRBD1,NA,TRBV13,TGTGCCAGCAGCTTGGGGACAGGGACTGACGGCTACACCTTC,CASSLGTGTDGYTF
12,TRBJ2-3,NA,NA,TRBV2,TGTGCCGGCATTAACCCGGGACCAGAACAGTATTTT,CAGINPGPEQYF
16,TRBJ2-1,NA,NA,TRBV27,TGTGCCAGCAGTCGCAGGGTGGGAGTTGGTTACAATGAGCAGTTCTTC,CASSRRVGVGYNEQFF
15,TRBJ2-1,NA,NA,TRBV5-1,TGCGCCAGCAGCTTGGACGTGGAGTCGAACAATGAGCAGTTCTTC,CASSLDVESNNEQFF
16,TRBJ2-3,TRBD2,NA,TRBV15,TGTGCCACCAGCAGGGGACTAGCGGGAATCACAGATACGCAGTATTTT,CATSRGLAGITDTQYF
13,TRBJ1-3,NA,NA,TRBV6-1,TGTGCCAGCAGTGGGACAGCTGGAAACACCATATATTTT,CASSGTAGNTIYF
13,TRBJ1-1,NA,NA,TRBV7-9,TGTGCCAGCAGCTTAGAGGGGAACACTGAAGCTTTCTTT,CASSLEGNTEAFF
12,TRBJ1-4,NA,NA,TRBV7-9,TGTGCCACAACGGGGAGAAATGAAAAACTGTTTTTT,CATTGRNEKLFF
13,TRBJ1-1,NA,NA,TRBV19,TGTGCCAGTAGTATGGGGTATTACGCTGAAGCTTTCTTT,CASSMGYYAEAFF
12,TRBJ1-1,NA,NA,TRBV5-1,TGCGCCAGCAGCAACGGGGGGACTGAAGCTTTCTTT,CASSNGGTEAFF
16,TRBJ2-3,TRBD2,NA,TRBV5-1,TGCGCCAGCAGCTTGGGACTAGCGGGGAGCACAGATACGCAGTATTTT,CASSLGLAGSTDTQYF
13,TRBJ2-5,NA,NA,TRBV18,TGTGCCAGCTCACCGCCTTACCAAGAGACCCAGTACTTC,CASSPPYQETQYF
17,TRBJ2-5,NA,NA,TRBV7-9,TGTGCCAGCAGCTCCTCCAATCGACTAGGGGATGAAGAGACCCAGTACTTC,CASSSSNRLGDEETQYF
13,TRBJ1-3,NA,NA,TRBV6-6,TGTGCCAGCAGTTACTTTTCTGGAAACACCATATATTTT,CASSYFSGNTIYF
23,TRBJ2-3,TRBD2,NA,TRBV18,TGTGCCAGCTCACTACGGAGACTAAATTCCGGGACTAGCGGGGGGATAAGCACAGATACGCAGTATTTT,CASSLRRLNSGTSGGISTDTQYF
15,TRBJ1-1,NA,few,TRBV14,TGTGCCAGCAGCCAAAAACGGGCCATGAACACTGAAGCTTTCTTT,CASSQKRAMNTEAFF
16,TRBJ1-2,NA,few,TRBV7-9,TGTGCCAGCAGCTTACTTGGAACTACCGGGGGCTATGGCTACACCTTC,CASSLLGTTGGYGYTF
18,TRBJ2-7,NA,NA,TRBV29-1,TGCAGCCTCCCCCCCGACAGCAGGTACGCGACTGGATCCTACGAGCAGTACTTC,CSLPPDSRYATGSYEQYF
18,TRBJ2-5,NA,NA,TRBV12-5,TGTGCTAGTGGTCGGGACACCTGGGACTCTACCTTGAAAGAGACCCAGTACTTC,CASGRDTWDSTLKETQYF
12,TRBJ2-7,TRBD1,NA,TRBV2,TGTGCCAGCAGTGGGGACAGCTACGAGCAGTACTTC,CASSGDSYEQYF
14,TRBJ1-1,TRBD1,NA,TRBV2,TGTGCCAGCAGGCCGCCGGGACAGGTTCTTATGGCTTTCTTT,CASRPPGQVLMAFF
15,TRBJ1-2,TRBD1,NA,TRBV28,TGTGCCAGCAGTGCCCAGGGGGAAACTAACTATGGCTACACCTTC,CASSAQGETNYGYTF
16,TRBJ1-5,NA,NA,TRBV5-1,TGCGCCAGCAGCTTGGAGCCTAGACAGTCTAACCAGCCCCAGCATTTT,CASSLEPRQSNQPQHF
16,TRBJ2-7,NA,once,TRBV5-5,TGTGCCAGCAGCTTGTATTGGGGGGCTTCCGACTACGAGCAGTACTTC,CASSLYWGASDYEQYF
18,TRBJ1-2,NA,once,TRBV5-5,TGTGCCAGCAGCTTGGCCCGGAGCGAGGGGCCAGCTAACTATGGCTACACCTTC,CASSLARSEGPANYGYTF
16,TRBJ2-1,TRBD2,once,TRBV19,TGTGCCAGTACCTACGCAGCGGGAGCTTCCTACAATGAGCAGTTCTTC,CASTYAAGASYNEQFF
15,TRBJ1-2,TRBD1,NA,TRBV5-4,TGTGCCAGCAGCCGATGGACAGGGGTCAACTATGGCTACACCTTC,CASSRWTGVNYGYTF